The 10 T cell receptor beta chains below were found in one sample sequenced in a study of Graves' ophthalmopathy and Graves' hyperthyroidism. TCR beta CDR3 amplification used RNA transcripts. After a first-round RT-PCR with HTBI primers, a second-round multiplex PCR was run. TCRdb itself ran the multiplex PCR reads through MiXCR, one entry per CDR3 protein. This table holds roughly 400,000 distinct CDR3 sequences, about 18% found once. The sample taken for sequencing was peripheral blood. Receptors originate from a woman between 18 and 29 years old with Graves' ophthalmopathy.

This clonotype was counted many times. The V call is TRBV6-1, the J call TRBJ1-1; D possibly corresponds to TRBD1 (5 bases). The CDR3 has 12 amino acids. Trimming left V 10 bases short and J 5 bases short, with 14 bases between. Germline CDR1 reads MNHNS; CDR2 reads SASEGT. The CDR3 bases are TGTGCCACCCACGATCGGGGGACTGAAGCTTTCTTT. Protein product: CATHDRGTEAFF.

There are many counts of this clonotype. The chain combines TRBV19 with TRBJ1-5; D is undetermined. Trimming took 0 bases from V and 4 from J, leaving 10 bases between them. The CDR3 consists of 15 residues. Germline CDR1 and CDR2: LNHDA and SQIVND (reference sequence). CDR3 DNA sequence: TGTGCCAGTAGTATAGAAGGAGGAGTTAATCAGCCCCAGCATTTT. Translation gives CASSIEGGVNQPQHF.

This clonotype was recorded at least ten times. This sequence joins TRBV7-9 and TRBJ1-2, with a tentative D call TRBD1 (5 bases). Per the germline V gene, CDR1 is SEHNR and CDR2 is FQNEAQ (reference sequence). The CDR3 length is 15 residues. V shed 0 bases and J shed 4 bases, with 12 bases lying between them. Written as DNA, the CDR3 is TGTGCCAGCAGCTTAGCTGACGGGGCGATCTATGGCTACACCTTC. Its translation: CASSLADGAIYGYTF.

The V gene is TRBV7-2, the J gene TRBJ1-1; possible D gene TRBD1, 5 bases. V lost 5 bases, J lost 3 bases, and 10 bases lay in between. The germline CDR1 and CDR2 sequences are SGHTA and FQGNSA. The CDR3 length is 13 residues. The CDR3: CASSPRDYTEAFF. The CDR3 region has the DNA TGTGCCAGCAGCCCCCGGGACTACACTGAAGCTTTCTTT.

This clonotype has more than one count but fewer than ten. The V gene is TRBV9, the J gene TRBJ1-1; no reliable D call. Germline CDR1 reads SGDLS; CDR2 reads YYNGEE. Deletions cut 0 bases from V and 2 bases from J, with 11 bases between. This CDR3 region has 15 residues. CDR3: CASSVGGVLNTEAFF. In DNA form, the CDR3 reads TGTGCCAGCAGCGTAGGTGGGGTGCTTAACACTGAAGCTTTCTTT.

V gene TRBV6-2 or TRBV6-3 combines with J gene TRBJ2-7; weak D call: TRBD2 (6 bases). The V gene lost 0 bases and the J gene lost 5 bases, with 11 bases spanning the gap. CDR1 and CDR2 from the germline V gene are MNHEY and SVGEGT. CDR3 length: 14 residues. The CDR3 loop reads CASSYSGEAHEQYF. DNA for the CDR3: TGTGCCAGCAGTTACTCAGGGGAGGCCCACGAGCAGTACTTC.

There are many counts of this clonotype. The chain combines TRBV10-3 with TRBJ2-7; TRBD1 aligns across 9 bases. This CDR3 comprises 13 residues. CDR1 and CDR2 (germline): ENHRY, SYGVKD. Losses at the gene ends were 10 bases for V and 5 bases for J; bases not matched to a gene: 9. CDR3 nucleotides: TGTGCCAGCGATGGGACAGGGAGGGACGAGCAGTACTTC. It is translated as CASDGTGRDEQYF.

This clonotype was seen many times. The CDR3 coding sequence is TGTGCCAGCGGACAACAGGACCTGGGTGGCGGGGAGCTGTTTTTT. Translating it yields CASGQQDLGGGELFF. The chain is built from TRBV6-1 and TRBJ2-2, with D maybe TRBD1 (5 bases). Germline V gene data show CDR1 as MNHNS and CDR2 as SASEGT. This CDR3 comprises 15 residues. Deletions cut 8 bases from V and 7 bases from J, with 20 bases between.

This clonotype was seen ten or more times. The DNA of the CDR3 is TGTGCCAGCAGTTTGTTAGCGGGAGGGACCTACGAGCAGTACTTC. Translating it yields CASSLLAGGTYEQYF. V gene TRBV6-5 combines with J gene TRBJ2-7; TRBD2 aligns across 11 bases. The length of the CDR3 is 15 residues. The germline CDR1 and CDR2 sequences are MNHEY and SVGAGI. With V trimmed by 4 bases and J by 2 bases, 4 bases remained unmatched.

This clonotype was picked up many times. V gene TRBV7-8 combines with J gene TRBJ1-2; D is ambiguous. V gave up 5 bases and J gave up 4 bases, with 14 bases separating them. The CDR3 totals 14 residues. Germline values: CDR1 SGHVS, CDR2 FQNEAQ. The CDR3 protein is CASSLRRELYGYTF. CDR3 DNA: TGTGCCAGCAGCCTAAGACGGGAGCTCTATGGCTACACCTTC. The entire variable domain, with the rest obtained from reference TRBV7-8 and TRBJ1-2, is as follows: GAGVSQSPRYKVAKRGQDVALRCDPISGHVSLFWYQQALGQGPEFLTYFQNEAQLDKSGLPSDRFFAERPEGSVSTLKIQRTQQEDSAVYLCASSLRRELYGYTFGSGTRLTVV.